The 5 T cell receptor beta chains below were found in one sample sequenced in a study of control samples from healthy donors and cancer patients. Data came from immunoSEQ multiplex PCR; TCRdb stores just in-frame clones and leaves some out. In the table there are under 150,000 clones, around nine tenths of which are singletons. Material: PBMCs. Receptors were obtained from a man aged 45-60 years with head and neck cancer.

The chain is built from TRBV29-1 and TRBJ2-1, with 9 bases lining up with TRBD1. Germline CDR1 and CDR2: SQVTM and ANQGSEA. This CDR3 is 13 amino acids long. J was trimmed by 7 bases and V by 7 bases; bases with no gene match: 8. This chain's CDR3 is CSATGGAENEQFF. CDR3 in DNA: TGCAGCGCTACAGGGGGCGCAGAAAATGAGCAGTTCTTC.

This clone was seen a single time. The V gene is TRBV5-1, the J gene TRBJ1-4; TRBD1 matches 7 bases. This CDR3 spans 15 amino acids. Trimming at V came to 3 bases and at J to 8 bases, leaving 10 bases not matched to a gene. The germline V gene has CDR1 SGHRS and CDR2 YFSETQ. This chain's CDR3 is CASSWGAGGHEKLFF. In nucleotides, the CDR3 is TGCGCCAGCAGCTGGGGTGCAGGGGGTCACGAAAAACTGTTTTTT.

The chain employs TRBV6-2 or TRBV6-3 and TRBJ2-7; D call uncertain. Trimming removed 1 base at V and 4 bases at J, with 2 bases between. The CDR3 runs 11 residues. Germline CDR1 and CDR2: MNHEY and SVGEGT. The chain's CDR3 is CASSYFYEQYF. CDR3 DNA sequence: TGTGCCAGCAGTTACTTTTACGAGCAGTACTTC.

This CDR3 reads CASTSWTGTGIFYGYTF. The CDR3 nucleotides read TGTGCCAGCACCTCTTGGACGGGGACAGGGATTTTTTATGGCTACACCTTC. The chain combines TRBV7-9 with TRBJ1-2, with TRBD1 identical over 9 bases. Losses at the gene ends were 7 bases for V and 5 bases for J; bases not matched to a gene: 17. The CDR3 spans 17 residues. Germline CDR1 SEHNR, CDR2 FQNEAQ (reference sequence). The whole variable domain, filled in from reference TRBV7-9 and TRBJ1-2, reads DTGVSQNPRHKITKRGQNVTFRCDPISEHNRLYWYRQTLGQGPEFLTYFQNEAQLEKSRLLSDRFSAERPKGSFSTLEIQRTEQGDSAMYLCASTSWTGTGIFYGYTFGSGTRLTVV.

The chain carries TRBV11-2 and TRBJ2-7; maybe TRBD2 (6 bases). CDR3 size: 14 residues. CDR1 SGHAT and CDR2 FQNNGV come from the germline V gene. V lost 1 base, J lost 6 bases, and 13 bases lay in between. CDR3 residues: CASSLASGSGEQYF. DNA of the CDR3: TGTGCCAGCAGCTTAGCGAGCGGGTCGGGCGAGCAGTACTTC. Based on the CDR3 plus reference TRBV11-2 and TRBJ2-7, the full variable domain is EAGVAQSPRYKIIEKRQSVAFWCNPISGHATLYWYQQILGQGPKLLIQFQNNGVVDDSQLPKDRFSAERLKGVDSTLKIQPAKLEDSAVYLCASSLASGSGEQYFGPGTRLTVT.